This T cell receptor (beta chain) comes out of a study of blood T cell repertoires in COVID-19. Looking at the study overall: Sample material is recorded as cDNA or gDNA derived from T cells, B-cell-depleted T cells, or PBMCs.

Only in-frame clones appear in the TCRdb table, and some are missing; sequencing was by immunoSEQ multiplex PCR. The data hold roughly 80,000 clones, with roughly 80% observed a single time. With 1 base clipped from V and 1 base from J, the junction kept 3 bases outside the gene matches. This CDR3 region has 15 residues. Germline V CDR1 and CDR2: SGHNT, YENEEA. At least ten counts were recorded for this clone. This receptor was taken from a human donor in a cohort sampled during active COVID-19. Sample: peripheral blood. The chain is built from TRBV11-3 and TRBJ1-1, with 7 nucleotides matching TRBD1. The DNA of the CDR3 is TGTGCCAGCAGCTTAGTTCCAGGGGGGAACACTGAAGCTTTCTTT. Translated, it gives CASSLVPGGNTEAFF.